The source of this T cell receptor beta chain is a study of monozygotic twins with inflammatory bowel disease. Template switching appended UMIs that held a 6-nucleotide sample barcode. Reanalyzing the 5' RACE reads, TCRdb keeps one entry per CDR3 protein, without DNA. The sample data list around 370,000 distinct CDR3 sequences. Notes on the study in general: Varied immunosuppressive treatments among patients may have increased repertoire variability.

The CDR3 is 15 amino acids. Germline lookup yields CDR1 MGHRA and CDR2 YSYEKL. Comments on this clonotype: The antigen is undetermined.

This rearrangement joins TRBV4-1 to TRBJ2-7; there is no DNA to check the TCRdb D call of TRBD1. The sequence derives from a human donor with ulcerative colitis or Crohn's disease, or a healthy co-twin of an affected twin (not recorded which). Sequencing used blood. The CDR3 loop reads CASSAGQGEAYEQYF.